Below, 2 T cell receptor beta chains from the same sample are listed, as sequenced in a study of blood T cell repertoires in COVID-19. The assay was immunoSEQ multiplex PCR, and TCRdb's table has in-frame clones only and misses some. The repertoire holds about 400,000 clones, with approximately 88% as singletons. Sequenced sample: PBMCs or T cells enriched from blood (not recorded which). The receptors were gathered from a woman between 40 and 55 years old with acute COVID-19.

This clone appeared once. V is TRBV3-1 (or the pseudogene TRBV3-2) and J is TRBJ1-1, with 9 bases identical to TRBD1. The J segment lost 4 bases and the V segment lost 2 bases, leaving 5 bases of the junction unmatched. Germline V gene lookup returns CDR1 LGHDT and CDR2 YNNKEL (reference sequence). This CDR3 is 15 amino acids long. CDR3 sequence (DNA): TGTGCCAGCAGCCAATCGGACAGGGGTTCCACTGAAGCTTTCTTT. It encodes CASSQSDRGSTEAFF.

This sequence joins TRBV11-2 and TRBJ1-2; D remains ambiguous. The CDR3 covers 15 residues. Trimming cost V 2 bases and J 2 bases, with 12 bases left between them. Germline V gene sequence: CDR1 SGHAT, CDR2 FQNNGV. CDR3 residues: CASSLSPDSNYGYTF. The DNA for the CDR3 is TGTGCCAGCAGCTTATCTCCAGATTCGAACTATGGCTACACCTTC.